This T cell receptor beta chain stems from a study of blood T cell repertoires in COVID-19. The CDR3 sequence is 14 residues long. The germline gives CDR1 MNHEY, CDR2 SVGAGI. V dropped 9 bases and J dropped 3; count of bases not matched to a gene: 11. Sequencing used immunoSEQ multiplex PCR; TCRdb keeps in-frame clones, though not all of them. Altogether about 160,000 clones are present, less than 85% being singletons, with the ten largest covering 15% to 20%. The V call is TRBV6-5, the J call TRBJ2-7; 7 bases are a match to TRBD1. This TCR was recovered from a man in his fifties or sixties who had recovered from COVID-19. The sequenced material came from PBMCs or T cells enriched from blood (not recorded which). CDR3 DNA: TGTGCCAGTACAGACAGGGCCGTCAGCTACGAGCAGTACTTC. Its translation: CASTDRAVSYEQYF.